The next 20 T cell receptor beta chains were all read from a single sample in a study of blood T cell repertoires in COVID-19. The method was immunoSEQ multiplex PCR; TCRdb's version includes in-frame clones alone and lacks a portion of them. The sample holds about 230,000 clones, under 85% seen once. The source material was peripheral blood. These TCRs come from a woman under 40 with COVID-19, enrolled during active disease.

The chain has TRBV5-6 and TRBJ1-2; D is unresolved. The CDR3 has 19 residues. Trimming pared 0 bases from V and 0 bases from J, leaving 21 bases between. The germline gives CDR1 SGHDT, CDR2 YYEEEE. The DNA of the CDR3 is TGTGCCAGCAGCTTGGCCGATAGGCGGTTTGGCGGAGCTAACTATGGCTACACCTTC. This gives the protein CASSLADRRFGGANYGYTF. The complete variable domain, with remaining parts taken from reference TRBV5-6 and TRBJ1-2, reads DAGVTQSPTHLIKTRGQQVTLRCSPKSGHDTVSWYQQALGQGPQFIFQYYEEEERQRGNFPDRFSGHQFPNYSSELNVNALLLGDSALYLCASSLADRRFGGANYGYTFGSGTRLTVV.

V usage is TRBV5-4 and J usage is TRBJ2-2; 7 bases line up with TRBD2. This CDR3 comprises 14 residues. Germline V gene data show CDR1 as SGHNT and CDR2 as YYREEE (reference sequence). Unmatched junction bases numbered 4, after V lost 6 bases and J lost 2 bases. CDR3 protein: CASMGGVNTGELFF. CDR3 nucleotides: TGTGCCAGCATGGGGGGGGTAAACACCGGGGAGCTGTTTTTT. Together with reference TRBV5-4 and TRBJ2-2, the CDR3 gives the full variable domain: ETGVTQSPTHLIKTRGQQVTLRCSSQSGHNTVSWYQQALGQGPQFIFQYYREEENGRGNFPPRFSGLQFPNYSSELNVNALELDDSALYLCASMGGVNTGELFFGEGSRLTVL.

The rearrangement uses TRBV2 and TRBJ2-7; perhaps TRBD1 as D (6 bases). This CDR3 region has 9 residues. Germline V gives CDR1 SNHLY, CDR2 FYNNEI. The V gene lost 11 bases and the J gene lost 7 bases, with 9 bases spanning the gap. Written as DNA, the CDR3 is TGTGCCGTCCAGGGGGAGCAGTACTTC. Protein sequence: CAVQGEQYF.

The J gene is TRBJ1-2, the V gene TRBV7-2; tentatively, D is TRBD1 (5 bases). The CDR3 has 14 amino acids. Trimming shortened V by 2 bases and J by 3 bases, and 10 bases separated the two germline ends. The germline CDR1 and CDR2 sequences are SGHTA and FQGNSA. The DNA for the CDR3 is TGTGCCAGCAGCTTACCGGGAGGGGACTATGGCTACACCTTC. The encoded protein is CASSLPGGDYGYTF.

Here the CDR3 DNA reads TGCGCCAGCAGCTTGGATCCGACAAACTCCTACAATGAGCAGTTCTTC. Encoded protein: CASSLDPTNSYNEQFF. The rearrangement links TRBV5-1 to TRBJ2-1; no firm D call. V was shortened by 0 bases and J by 0 bases, with 10 bases between the two germline ends. Germline-derived CDR1 and CDR2 are SGHRS and YFSETQ. CDR3 size: 16 residues.

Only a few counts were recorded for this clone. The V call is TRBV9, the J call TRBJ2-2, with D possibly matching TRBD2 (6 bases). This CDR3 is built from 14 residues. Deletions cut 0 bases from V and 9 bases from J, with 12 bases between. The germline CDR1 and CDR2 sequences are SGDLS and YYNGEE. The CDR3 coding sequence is TGTGCCAGCAGCGTAGTGACTAGTACCCGGGAGCTGTTTTTT. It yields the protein CASSVVTSTRELFF.

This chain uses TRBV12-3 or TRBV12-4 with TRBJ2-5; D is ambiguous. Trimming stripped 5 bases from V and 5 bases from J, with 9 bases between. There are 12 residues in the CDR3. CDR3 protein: CASSPGGETQYF. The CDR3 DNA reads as TGTGCCAGCAGTCCAGGTGGGGAGACCCAGTACTTC.

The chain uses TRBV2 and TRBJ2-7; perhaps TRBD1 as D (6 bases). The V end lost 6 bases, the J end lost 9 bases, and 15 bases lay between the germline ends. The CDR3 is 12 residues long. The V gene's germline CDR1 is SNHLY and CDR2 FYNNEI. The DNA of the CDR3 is TGTGCCAGCAGCTTGCTACAGGGACGGCAGTACTTC. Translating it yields CASSLLQGRQYF. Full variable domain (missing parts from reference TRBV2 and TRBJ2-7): EPEVTQTPSHQVTQMGQEVILRCVPISNHLYFYWYRQILGQKVEFLVSFYNNEISEKSEIFDDQFSVERPDGSNFTLKIRSTKLEDSAMYFCASSLLQGRQYFGPGTRLTVT.

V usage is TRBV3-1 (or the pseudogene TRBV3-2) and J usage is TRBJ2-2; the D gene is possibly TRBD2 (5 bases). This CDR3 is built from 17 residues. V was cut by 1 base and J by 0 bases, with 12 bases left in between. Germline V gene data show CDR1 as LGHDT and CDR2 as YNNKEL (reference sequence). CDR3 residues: CASSQAGSEPNTGELFF. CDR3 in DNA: TGTGCCAGCAGCCAAGCTGGGAGCGAGCCGAACACCGGGGAGCTGTTTTTT.

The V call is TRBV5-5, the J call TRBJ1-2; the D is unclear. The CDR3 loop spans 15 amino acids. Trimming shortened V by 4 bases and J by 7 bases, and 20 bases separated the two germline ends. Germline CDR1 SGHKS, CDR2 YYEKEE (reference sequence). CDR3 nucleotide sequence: TGTGCCAGCAGCCCCAAGGAGGACGCCAGGTTTGGCTACACCTTC. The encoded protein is CASSPKEDARFGYTF.

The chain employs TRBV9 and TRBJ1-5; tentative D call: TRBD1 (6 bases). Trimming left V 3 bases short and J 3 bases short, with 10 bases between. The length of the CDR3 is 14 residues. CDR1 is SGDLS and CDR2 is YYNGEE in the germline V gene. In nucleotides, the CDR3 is TGTGCCAGCAGCGCCGGACAGACCAATCAGCCCCAGCATTTT. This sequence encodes CASSAGQTNQPQHF.

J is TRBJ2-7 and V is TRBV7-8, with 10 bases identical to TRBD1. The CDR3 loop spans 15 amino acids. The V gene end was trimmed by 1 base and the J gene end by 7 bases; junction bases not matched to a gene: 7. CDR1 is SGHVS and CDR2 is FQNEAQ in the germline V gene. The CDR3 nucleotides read TGTGCCAGCAGCTTAGGGGGACAGGGGTTTGGAGAGCAGTACTTC. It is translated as CASSLGGQGFGEQYF.

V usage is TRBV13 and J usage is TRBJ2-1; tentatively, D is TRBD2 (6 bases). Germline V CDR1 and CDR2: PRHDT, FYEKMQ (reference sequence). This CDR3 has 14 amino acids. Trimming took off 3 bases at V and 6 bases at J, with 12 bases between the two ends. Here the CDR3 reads CASSFTGSANEQFF. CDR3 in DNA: TGTGCCAGCAGCTTTACCGGGAGCGCCAATGAGCAGTTCTTC.

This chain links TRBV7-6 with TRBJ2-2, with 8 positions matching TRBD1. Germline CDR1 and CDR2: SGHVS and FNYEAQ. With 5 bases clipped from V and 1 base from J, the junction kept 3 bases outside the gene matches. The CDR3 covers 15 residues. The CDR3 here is CASSPGTGNTGELFF. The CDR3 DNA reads TGTGCCAGCAGCCCCGGGACAGGGAACACCGGGGAGCTGTTTTTT.

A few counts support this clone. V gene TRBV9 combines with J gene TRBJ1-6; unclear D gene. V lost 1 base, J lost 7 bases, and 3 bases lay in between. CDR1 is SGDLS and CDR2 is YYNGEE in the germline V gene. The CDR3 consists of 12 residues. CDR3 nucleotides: TGTGCCAGCAGCGTACAGAATTCACCCCTCCACTTT. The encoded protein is CASSVQNSPLHF.

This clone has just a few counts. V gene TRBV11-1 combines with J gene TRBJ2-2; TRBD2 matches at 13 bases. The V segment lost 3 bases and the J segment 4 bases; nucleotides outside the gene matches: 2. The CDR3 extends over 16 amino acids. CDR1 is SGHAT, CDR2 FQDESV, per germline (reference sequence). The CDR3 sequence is CASSFGTSGVTGELFF. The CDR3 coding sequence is TGTGCCAGCAGCTTCGGGACTAGCGGGGTCACCGGGGAGCTGTTTTTT. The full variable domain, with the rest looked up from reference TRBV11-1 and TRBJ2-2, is EAEVAQSPRYKITEKSQAVAFWCDPISGHATLYWYRQILGQGPELLVQFQDESVVDDSQLPKDRFSAERLKGVDSTLKIQPAELGDSAMYLCASSFGTSGVTGELFFGEGSRLTVL.

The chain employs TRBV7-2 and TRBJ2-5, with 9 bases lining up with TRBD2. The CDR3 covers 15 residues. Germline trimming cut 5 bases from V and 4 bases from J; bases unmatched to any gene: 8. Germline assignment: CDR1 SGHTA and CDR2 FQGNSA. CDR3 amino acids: CASSPSGKVGETQYF. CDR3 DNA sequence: TGTGCCAGCAGCCCTAGCGGGAAGGTAGGAGAGACCCAGTACTTC.

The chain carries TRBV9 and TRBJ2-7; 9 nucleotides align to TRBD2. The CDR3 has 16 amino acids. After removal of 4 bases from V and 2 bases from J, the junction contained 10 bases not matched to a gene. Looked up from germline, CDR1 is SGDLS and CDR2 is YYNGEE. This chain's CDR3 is CASSLGGASGAYEQYF. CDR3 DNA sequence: TGTGCCAGCAGCCTCGGGGGGGCTAGCGGGGCCTACGAGCAGTACTTC. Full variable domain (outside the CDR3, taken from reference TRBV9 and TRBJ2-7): DSGVTQTPKHLITATGQRVTLRCSPRSGDLSVYWYQQSLDQGLQFLIQYYNGEERAKGNILERFSAQQFPDLHSELNLSSLELGDSALYFCASSLGGASGAYEQYFGPGTRLTVT.

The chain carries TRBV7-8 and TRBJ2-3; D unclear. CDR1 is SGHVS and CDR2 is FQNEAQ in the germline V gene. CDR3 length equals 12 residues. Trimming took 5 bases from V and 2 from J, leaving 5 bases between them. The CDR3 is CASSPYTDTQYF. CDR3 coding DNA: TGTGCCAGCAGCCCGTACACAGATACGCAGTATTTT.

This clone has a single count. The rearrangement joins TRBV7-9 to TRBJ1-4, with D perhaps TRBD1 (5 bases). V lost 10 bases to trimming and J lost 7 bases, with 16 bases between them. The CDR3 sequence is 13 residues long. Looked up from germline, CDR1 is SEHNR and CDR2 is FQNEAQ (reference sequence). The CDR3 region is CAIMEPGREKLFF. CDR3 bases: TGTGCCATCATGGAGCCAGGGCGTGAAAAACTGTTTTTT.